Below are 24 T cell receptor beta chains sequenced from a single sample in a study of molecular identifiers for immune sequencing clone quantification. TCRdb independently ran MiXCR on the PCR reads; one entry per CDR3 protein. The sample lists roughly 97,000 distinct CDR3 sequences; 24% were seen once. Specimen: naive CD8+ T cells from blood, with Jurkat cell RNA spiked in. The subset denotes: FACS-sorted CD8+CD4-CCR7+CD45RA+ naive T cells. Receptors were obtained from a human donor in good health. Some libraries in this study had Jurkat cell RNA spiked in.

This clonotype has ten or more counts. The chain recombines TRBV5-3 with TRBJ1-1; no clear D gene. TRBV5-3 is an ORF, and what it does is uncertain. The CDR3 is 14 amino acids. V lost 8 bases and J lost 1, with 15 bases in between. CDR3 amino acids: CASSIDTRNTEAFF. The CDR3 nucleotides are TGTGCCAGCAGCATTGACACGAGGAACACTGAAGCTTTCTTT.

The chain joins TRBV9 to TRBJ2-1; 12 nucleotides match TRBD2. V shed 4 bases, J shed 4 bases, and the junction held 3 bases outside the gene matches. CDR3 length equals 15 residues. CDR1 and CDR2 (germline): SGDLS, YYNGEE. The CDR3 region is CASSSTSGGYNEQFF. CDR3 DNA: TGTGCCAGCAGCTCGACTAGCGGGGGATACAATGAGCAGTTCTTC.

The chain is built from TRBV27 and TRBJ2-2; 11 bases are shared with TRBD1. Trimming took 5 bases from V and 7 from J; bases not matched to a gene: 12. Germline V lookup: CDR1 MNHEY, CDR2 SMNVEV (reference sequence). The length of the CDR3 is 17 residues. The CDR3 nucleotides are TGTGCCAGCAGTCCTAAACCGGGACAGGGGGTGGTCGGGGAGCTGTTTTTT. Its protein product is CASSPKPGQGVVGELFF.

This clonotype was counted ten times or more. The V gene is TRBV11-2, the J gene TRBJ2-3, with a possible D match to TRBD2 (6 bases). Per the germline V gene, CDR1 is SGHAT and CDR2 is FQNNGV. CDR3 length equals 15 residues. V shed 1 base and J shed 3 bases, with 11 bases lying between them. CDR3 sequence: CASSLVGTWTDTQYF. For the CDR3, the DNA is TGTGCCAGCAGCTTAGTTGGGACTTGGACAGATACGCAGTATTTT.

Notes on this clonotype: A much larger clone differs from this one at a single base, so this may be a read error. The chain has TRBV30 and TRBJ2-1, with 9 bases identical to TRBD2. The CDR3 totals 13 residues. Looked up from germline, CDR1 is GTSNPN and CDR2 is SVGIG (reference sequence). CDR3 residues: CAWGVAGVSEQFF. CDR3 in DNA: TGTGCCTGGGGTGTAGCGGGAGTCAGTGAGCAGTTCTTC.

This clonotype turned up a few times. The chain joins TRBV7-9 to TRBJ2-2; TRBD1 matches 8 bases. V trimming: 4 bases; J trimming: 0 bases; junction bases outside the gene matches: 16. The CDR3 has 20 residues. Germline assignment: CDR1 SEHNR and CDR2 FQNEAQ (reference sequence). In DNA form, the CDR3 reads TGTGCCAGCAGCTCCGTCGTGGTGGGTGAACAGGGGGCGAACACCGGGGAGCTGTTTTTT. Its translation: CASSSVVVGEQGANTGELFF.

With regard to this clonotype: One end of the junction does not line up with germline, which may come from a read error. The chain combines TRBV27 with TRBJ2-1; D unresolved. Germline CDR1 and CDR2: MNHEY and SMNVEV (reference sequence). The length of the CDR3 is 11 residues. CDR3 amino acids: CASGPYNVQFF. The CDR3 coding sequence is TGTGCCAGCGGGCCGTACAATGTGCAGTTCTTC.

This clonotype was counted at least ten times. This chain joins TRBV20-1 and TRBJ2-3, with a weak D call TRBD2 (5 bases). Germline CDR1 and CDR2: DFQATT and SNEGSKA (reference sequence). CDR3 length equals 16 residues. Between the trimmed V and J ends, which lost 0 bases and 0 bases, there was a span of 13 bases. The CDR3 DNA reads as TGCAGTGCTAGAGATCGCGCGGGTACTAGCACAGATACGCAGTATTTT. Protein sequence: CSARDRAGTSTDTQYF.

There are a few counts of this clonotype. This chain connects TRBV19 to TRBJ1-5; D is perhaps TRBD1 (6 bases). CDR3 length: 16 residues. CDR1 and CDR2 (germline): LNHDA, SQIVND (reference sequence). V gave up 3 bases and J gave up 7 bases, with 19 bases separating them. The CDR3 DNA sequence: TGTGCCAGTAGTATTTCTAGCAGGGGTTTTGGACAGCCCCAGCATTTT. It specifies CASSISSRGFGQPQHF. Complete variable domain (other parts from reference TRBV19 and TRBJ1-5): DGGITQSPKYLFRKEGQNVTLSCEQNLNHDAMYWYRQDPGQGLRLIYYSQIVNDFQKGDIAEGYSVSREKKESFPLTVTSAQKNPTAFYLCASSISSRGFGQPQHFGDGTRLSIL.

About this clonotype itself: A much bigger clone sits one base away, suggesting this may be a read error. The chain combines TRBV29-1 with TRBJ2-5; D is perhaps TRBD2 (5 bases). Germline V gene lookup returns CDR1 SQVTM and CDR2 ANQGSEA. The V gene lost 5 bases and the J gene lost 5 bases, with 15 bases spanning the gap. The CDR3 is 13 residues long. The CDR3 DNA follows: TGCAGCGTTAACGTCGCTAGCTGGGAGACCCAGTACTTC. Amino acid sequence: CSVNVASWETQYF.

This clonotype came up many times. CDR3 coding DNA: TGTGCCAGCAGACTAGCGGGATCCCCCACAGATACGCAGTATTTT. Translating gives CASRLAGSPTDTQYF. This chain links TRBV7-3 with TRBJ2-3, with 10 bases aligning to TRBD2. The V gene end was trimmed by 6 bases and the J gene end by 2 bases; junction bases not matched to a gene: 5. Germline CDR1 is SGHTA and CDR2 is FQGTGA. The CDR3 has 15 residues.

The chain uses TRBV27 and TRBJ1-2, with 7 bases that match TRBD1. After removal of 6 bases from V and 6 bases from J, the junction contained 10 bases not matched to a gene. Germline V gene data show CDR1 as MNHEY and CDR2 as SMNVEV (reference sequence). The CDR3 contains 14 residues. In DNA form, the CDR3 reads TGTGCCAGCAGGACTTTAGGGGGCGCGCATGGCTACACCTTC. This codes for CASRTLGGAHGYTF.

A single count supports this clonotype. A much larger clone sits a single nucleotide away, making a read error possible. The V call is TRBV4-3, the J call TRBJ2-4, with D perhaps TRBD1 or TRBD2 (5 bases each). The CDR3 has 17 residues. The germline gives CDR1 LGHNA, CDR2 YSLEER. CDR3 DNA sequence: TGCACCAGCAGCCAAGATAGGGGACCACTAGCCAAAAACATTCAGTACTTC. Translated: CTSSQDRGPLAKNIQYF.

This clonotype was seen a single time. At one boundary the junction diverges from the germline segment, which might be a read error. The V gene is TRBV4-1, the J gene TRBJ2-7; perhaps D is TRBD1 or TRBD2 (6 bases each). The CDR3 extends over 15 amino acids. Germline V gene lookup returns CDR1 MGHRA and CDR2 YSYEKL. The CDR3 loop reads CTSSQLPGAPYEQYF. CDR3 in DNA: TGCACCAGCAGCCAACTACCGGGGGCCCCCTACGAGCAGTACTTC.

This clonotype was counted many times. The gene calls are TRBV7-6 and TRBJ2-3, with 7 bases lining up with TRBD2. The junction had 5 bases not matched to a gene; V was cut back by 1 base and J by 4 bases. Germline V lookup: CDR1 SGHVS, CDR2 FNYEAQ. The CDR3 extends over 15 amino acids. In DNA form, the CDR3 reads TGTGCCAGCAGCTTAGGTTATGCGGGGGCAGATACGCAGTATTTT. Translated: CASSLGYAGADTQYF. Drawing the rest from reference TRBV7-6 and TRBJ2-3, the complete variable domain is GAGVSQSPRYKVTKRGQDVALRCDPISGHVSLYWYRQALGQGPEFLTYFNYEAQQDKSGLPNDRFSAERPEGSISTLTIQRTEQRDSAMYRCASSLGYAGADTQYFGPGTRLTVL.

The chain carries TRBV4-1 and TRBJ2-1; D is unresolved. Germline lookup yields CDR1 MGHRA and CDR2 YSYEKL. V gave up 1 base and J gave up 0 bases, with 7 bases separating them. This CDR3 contains 15 residues. For the CDR3, the DNA is TGCGCCAGCAGCCAAGTAGAAAGCTCCTACAATGAGCAGTTCTTC. Its protein is CASSQVESSYNEQFF.

Note on this clonotype: This could be a read error, since a much larger clone is one nucleotide away. This chain connects TRBV13 to TRBJ2-3, with 7 bases matching TRBD2. The CDR3 totals 15 residues. From germline, CDR1 is PRHDT and CDR2 FYEKMQ (reference sequence). The CDR3 is CASTLRGTNTDTQYF. CDR3 DNA: TGTGCCAGCACCTTACGAGGGACTAACACAGATACGCAGTATTTT.

This chain connects TRBV5-3 to TRBJ2-7; TRBD1 is a possible D gene (6 bases). TRBV5-3 is given ORF status, its function remaining uncertain. The CDR3 is made up of 13 amino acids. With 8 bases removed from V and 4 bases from J, the gap between germline ends came to 16 bases. The CDR3, as DNA: TGTGCCAGCAGCCTCGGGACACAATACGAGCAGTACTTC. This codes for CASSLGTQYEQYF.

As for this clonotype: A much larger clone lies one base from this, so it may be a read error. The CDR3 end shows no conserved phenylalanine or tryptophan, and so a read error is likely. The chain has TRBV3-1 and TRBJ1-2; 9 nucleotides agree with TRBD1. J gave up 5 bases and V 1 base, and 2 bases lay outside the gene matches. This CDR3 contains 14 residues. Germline V lookup: CDR1 LGHDT, CDR2 YNNKEL (reference sequence). The CDR3 region is CASSQAGTGYGYTL. Written as DNA, the CDR3 is TGTGCCAGCAGCCAAGCCGGGACAGGGTATGGCTACACCCTC.

This clonotype was detected many times. The chain links TRBV19 to TRBJ2-1; unclear D gene. Germline CDR1 is LNHDA and CDR2 is SQIVND (reference sequence). This CDR3 has 18 residues. With 6 bases removed from V and 9 bases from J, the gap between germline ends came to 30 bases. This chain's CDR3 is CASSTWPPSRSNLREQFF. In nucleotides, the CDR3 is TGTGCCAGTAGCACATGGCCCCCCTCTCGCTCTAACTTGCGTGAGCAGTTCTTC.

Comment on this clonotype: The final CDR3 position lacks the conserved phenylalanine or tryptophan, pointing to a likely read error. V usage is TRBV14 and J usage is TRBJ2-3, with 10 nucleotides matching TRBD1. This CDR3 is 16 amino acids long. J was trimmed by 3 bases and V by 4 bases; bases with no gene match: 7. Germline V gives CDR1 SGHDN, CDR2 FVKESK. CDR3 residues: CASSPGDRGRTDTQYS. The CDR3 nucleotides read TGTGCCAGCAGCCCCGGAGACAGGGGGCGAACAGATACGCAGTATTCT.

This clonotype was seen at least ten times. The V gene is TRBV7-6, the J gene TRBJ2-3; D gene unclear. The CDR3 sequence is 17 residues long. V was clipped by 5 bases and J by 0 bases, with 18 bases between them. Germline V lookup: CDR1 SGHVS, CDR2 FNYEAQ. CDR3 sequence: CASSPPGRSTSTDTQYF. The CDR3 region has the DNA TGTGCCAGCAGCCCCCCTGGCAGGTCCACTAGCACAGATACGCAGTATTTT.

In the case of this clonotype: It may be a read error: a sequence one base away is much more abundant. The rearrangement joins TRBV20-1 to TRBJ2-5, with D tentatively TRBD2 (6 bases). The germline V gene has CDR1 DFQATT and CDR2 SNEGSKA (reference sequence). The CDR3 is 15 amino acids. CDR3 nucleotide sequence: TGCGGTGCTATTTGGGTCGGGGAGGAGGAGGAGACCCAGTACTTC. Amino acid sequence: CGAIWVGEEEETQYF.

This clonotype was recorded at least ten times. The genes are TRBV27 and TRBJ2-3; the D gene is possibly TRBD1 (6 bases). V lost 4 bases and J 0 bases, leaving 11 bases between the germline ends. The CDR3 extends over 15 amino acids. Germline V lookup: CDR1 MNHEY, CDR2 SMNVEV (reference sequence). This CDR3 reads CASSSGQFSTDTQYF. The CDR3 nucleotides read TGTGCCAGCAGTTCAGGACAGTTTAGCACAGATACGCAGTATTTT.